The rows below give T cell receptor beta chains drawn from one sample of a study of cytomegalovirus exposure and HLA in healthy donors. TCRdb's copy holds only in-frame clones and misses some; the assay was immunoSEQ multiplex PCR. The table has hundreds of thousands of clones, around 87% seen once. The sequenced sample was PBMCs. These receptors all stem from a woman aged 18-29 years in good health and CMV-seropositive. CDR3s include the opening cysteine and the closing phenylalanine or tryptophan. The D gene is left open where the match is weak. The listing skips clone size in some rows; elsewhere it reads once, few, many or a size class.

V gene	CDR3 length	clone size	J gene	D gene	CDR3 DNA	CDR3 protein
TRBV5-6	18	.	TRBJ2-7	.	TGTGCCAGCAGATCCTCCTTGGGTGGGGGCTTTACCATCTACGAGCAGTACTTC	CASRSSLGGGFTIYEQYF
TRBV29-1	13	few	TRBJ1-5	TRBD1	TGCAGCGTTGAAGGGACAGGGGGTCAGCCCCAGCATTTT	CSVEGTGGQPQHF
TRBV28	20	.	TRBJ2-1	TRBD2	TGTGCCAGCAGTTTAATCCTGGGACTAGCGGGAGGGCCGTTTTACAATGAGCAGTTCTTC	CASSLILGLAGGPFYNEQFF
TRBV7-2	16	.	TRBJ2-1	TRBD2	TGTGCCAGCAGCTTATTAGGCCTAGCGGGAGTCGTTGAGCAGTTCTTC	CASSLLGLAGVVEQFF
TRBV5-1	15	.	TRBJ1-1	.	TGCGCCAGCGCTGCTCGGGGGGGCATGAACACTGAAGCTTTCTTT	CASAARGGMNTEAFF
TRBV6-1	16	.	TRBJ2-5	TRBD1	TGTGCCAGCAGTGAACAATTCAGGACAGGGGCAAAGACCCAGTACTTC	CASSEQFRTGAKTQYF
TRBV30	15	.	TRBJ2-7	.	TGTGCCTGGAGTGCCTCGGGGAGCGCCGCCTACGAGCAGTACTTC	CAWSASGSAAYEQYF
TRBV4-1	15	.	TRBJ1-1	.	TGCGCCAGCAGCCAGAGACATCCAGAAGTGACTGAAGCTTTCTTT	CASSQRHPEVTEAFF
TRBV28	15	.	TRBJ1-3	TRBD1	TGTGCCAGCAGCCGGGACAGGGGCTCTGGAAACACCATATATTTT	CASSRDRGSGNTIYF
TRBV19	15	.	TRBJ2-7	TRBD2	TGTGCCAGTAGTATTTCAGGGACTAGCGCCTTTGAGCAGTACTTC	CASSISGTSAFEQYF
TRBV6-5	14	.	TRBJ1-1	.	TGTGCCAGCAGTTACGGACAGATGAACACTGAAGCTTTCTTT	CASSYGQMNTEAFF
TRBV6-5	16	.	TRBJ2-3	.	TGTGCCAGCAGTTTGGGACAGACTAGCGGCACAGATACGCAGTATTTT	CASSLGQTSGTDTQYF
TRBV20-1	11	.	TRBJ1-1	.	TGCAGTGCTAGGGGCCAGGGCTACGCTTTCTTT	CSARGQGYAFF
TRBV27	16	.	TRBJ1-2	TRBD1	TGTGCCAGCACCCTTAGAGGGACAGGGTTGAACTATGGCTACACCTTC	CASTLRGTGLNYGYTF
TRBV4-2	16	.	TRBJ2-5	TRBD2	TGTGCCAGCAGCCAAGAAGGTAGCGGGAGTATAGAGACCCAGTACTTC	CASSQEGSGSIETQYF
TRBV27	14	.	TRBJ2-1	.	TGTGCCAGCGGTCCACTGGTCGCCCCCAATGAGCAGTTCTTC	CASGPLVAPNEQFF
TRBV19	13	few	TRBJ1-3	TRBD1	TGTGCCAGTAGCAAGGACAGGGGAGACACCATATATTTT	CASSKDRGDTIYF
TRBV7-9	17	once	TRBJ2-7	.	TGTGCCAGCAGCTCAACATCTAGGATGCTAACCTCCTACGAGCAGTACTTC	CASSSTSRMLTSYEQYF
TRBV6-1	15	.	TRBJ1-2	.	TGTGCCAGCAGTGAACCGGGGGGGCGAGGCTATGGCTACACCTTC	CASSEPGGRGYGYTF
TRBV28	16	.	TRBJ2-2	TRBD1	TGTGCCAGCATCCAACAGGGGGCTTGGGTCACCGGGGAGCTGTTTTTT	CASIQQGAWVTGELFF
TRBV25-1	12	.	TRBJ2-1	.	TGTGCCAGCAGTGATGGGGACTATGAGCAGTTCTTC	CASSDGDYEQFF
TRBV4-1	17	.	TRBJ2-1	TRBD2	TGCGCCAGCAGCCAACTTCCGTGGACTAGCGGGAACAATGAGCAGTTCTTC	CASSQLPWTSGNNEQFF
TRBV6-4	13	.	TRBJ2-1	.	TGTGCCAGCAGTGCGGGTTCCTACAATGAGCAGTTCTTC	CASSAGSYNEQFF